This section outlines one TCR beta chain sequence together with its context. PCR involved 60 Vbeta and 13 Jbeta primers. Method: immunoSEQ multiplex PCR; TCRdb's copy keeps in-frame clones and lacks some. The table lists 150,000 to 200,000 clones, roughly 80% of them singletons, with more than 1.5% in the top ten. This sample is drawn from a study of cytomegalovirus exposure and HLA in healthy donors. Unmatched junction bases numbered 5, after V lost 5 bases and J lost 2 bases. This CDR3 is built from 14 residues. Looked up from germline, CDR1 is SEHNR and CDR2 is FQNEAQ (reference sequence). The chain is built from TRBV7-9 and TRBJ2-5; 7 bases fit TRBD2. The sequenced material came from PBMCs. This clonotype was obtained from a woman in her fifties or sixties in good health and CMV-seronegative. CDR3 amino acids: CASSPLAEQETQYF. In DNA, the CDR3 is TGTGCCAGCAGCCCCCTAGCGGAGCAAGAGACCCAGTACTTC.